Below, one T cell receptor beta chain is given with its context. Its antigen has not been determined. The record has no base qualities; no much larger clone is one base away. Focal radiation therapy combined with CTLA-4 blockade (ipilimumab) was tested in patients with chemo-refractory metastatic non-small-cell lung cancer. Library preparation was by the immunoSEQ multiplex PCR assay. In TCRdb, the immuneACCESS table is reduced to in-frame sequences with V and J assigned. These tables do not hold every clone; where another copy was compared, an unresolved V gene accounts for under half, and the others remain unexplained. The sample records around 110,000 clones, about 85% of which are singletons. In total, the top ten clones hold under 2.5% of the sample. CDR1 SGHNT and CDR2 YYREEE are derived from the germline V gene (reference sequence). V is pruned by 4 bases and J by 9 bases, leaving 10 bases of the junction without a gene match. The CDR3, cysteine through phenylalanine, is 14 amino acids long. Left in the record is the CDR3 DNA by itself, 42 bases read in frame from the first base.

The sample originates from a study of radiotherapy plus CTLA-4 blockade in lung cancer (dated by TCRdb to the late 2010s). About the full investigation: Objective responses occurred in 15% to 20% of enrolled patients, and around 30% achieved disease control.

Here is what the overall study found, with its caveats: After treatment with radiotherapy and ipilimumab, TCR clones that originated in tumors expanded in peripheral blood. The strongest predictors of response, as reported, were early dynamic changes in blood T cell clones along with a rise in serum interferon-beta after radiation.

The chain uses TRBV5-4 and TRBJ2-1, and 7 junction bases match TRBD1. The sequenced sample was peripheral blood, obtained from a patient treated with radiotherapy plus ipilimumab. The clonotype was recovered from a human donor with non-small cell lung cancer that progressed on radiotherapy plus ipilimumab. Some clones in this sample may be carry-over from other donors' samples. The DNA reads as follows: TGTGCCAGCAGCCCGGGACAGCTCCGGGTTGAGCAGTTCTTC. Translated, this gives CASSPGQLRVEQFF.